Presented here are 21 T cell receptor beta chains from one specimen sequenced in a study of CD8 T cells in Susac syndrome (dated by TCRdb to about 2019). Libraries were constructed by the immunoSEQ multiplex PCR assay. RNA was extracted using the RNeasy kit, and roughly 0.45 to 1 microgram was reverse transcribed with random hexamers. TCRdb applied fastp at Q25 and MiXCR to the public reads, then kept only in-frame beta chains. For every CDR3 protein sequence, its rows merge into one entry that carries the most common genes and DNA. Here the sample has 250,000 to 300,000 distinct CDR3 sequences; about 91% occur a single time. The ten largest make up around 0.18% of the sample. Sequencing was carried out using CD8+ T cells from PBMCs. The receptors shown here come from a human donor with multiple sclerosis.

The chain couples TRBV12-3 or TRBV12-4 to TRBJ2-3; 10 nucleotides agree with TRBD2. The CDR3 runs 17 residues. V trimming: 6 bases; J trimming: 1 base; junction bases outside the gene matches: 10. In DNA form, the CDR3 reads TGTGCCAGCAGCCGACCACTAGCGGGAAAAGGCACAGATACGCAGTATTTT. Protein product: CASSRPLAGKGTDTQYF.

This chain's CDR3 is CASSLVGNTYEQYF. The CDR3 bases are TGCGCCAGCAGCTTGGTCGGTAACACCTACGAGCAGTACTTC. The chain carries TRBV5-1 and TRBJ2-7; D unclear. Trimming stripped 0 bases from V and 2 bases from J, with 9 bases between. CDR3 length: 14 amino acids. Germline CDR1 and CDR2: SGHRS and YFSETQ. Drawing the rest from reference TRBV5-1 and TRBJ2-7, the complete variable domain is KAGVTQTPRYLIKTRGQQVTLSCSPISGHRSVSWYQQTPGQGLQFLFEYFSETQRNKGNFPGRFSGRQFSNSRSEMNVSTLELGDSALYLCASSLVGNTYEQYFGPGTRLTVT.

V and J are TRBV6-5 and TRBJ2-3; maybe TRBD1 (5 bases). The V end lost 5 bases, the J end lost 4 bases, and 13 bases lay between the germline ends. Germline V CDR1 and CDR2: MNHEY, SVGAGI. CDR3 length: 14 amino acids. CDR3 coding DNA: TGTGCCAGCAGTACAAGCAGGGCCGCAGATACGCAGTATTTT. Its protein product is CASSTSRAADTQYF.

The J gene is TRBJ1-2, the V gene TRBV18; D may be TRBD1 (5 bases). This CDR3 comprises 17 residues. Trimming stripped 3 bases from V and 2 bases from J, with 19 bases between. Germline CDR1 reads KGHSH; CDR2 reads LQKENI. The CDR3 region is CASSPTKRQPLNYGYTF. The CDR3 DNA reads TGTGCCAGCTCACCGACCAAAAGACAGCCCCTAAACTATGGCTACACCTTC. The entire variable domain, with the rest obtained from reference TRBV18 and TRBJ1-2, is as follows: NAGVMQNPRHLVRRRGQEARLRCSPMKGHSHVYWYRQLPEEGLKFMVYLQKENIIDESGMPKERFSAEFPKEGPSILRIQQVVRGDSAAYFCASSPTKRQPLNYGYTFGSGTRLTVV.

The chain employs TRBV10-2 and TRBJ2-5, with D unclear. The CDR3 runs 13 residues. Per germline, CDR1 WSHSY and CDR2 SAAADI. V lost 7 bases, J lost 2 bases, and 11 bases lay in between. CDR3 nucleotides: TGCGCCAGCACCTCCGGGTTACAAGAGACCCAGTACTTC. Amino acid sequence: CASTSGLQETQYF.

Only one count was recorded for this clonotype. The chain has TRBV9 and TRBJ1-1; 8 nucleotides agree with TRBD1. The V gene end was trimmed by 3 bases and the J gene end by 8 bases; junction bases not matched to a gene: 6. The CDR3 is 13 amino acids. Germline-derived CDR1 and CDR2 are SGDLS and YYNGEE. The CDR3 DNA is TGTGCCAGCAGCGGAACAGGGGGTCCCGAAGCTTTCTTT. This gives the protein CASSGTGGPEAFF.

The chain couples TRBV20-1 to TRBJ2-1, with 8 bases aligning to TRBD2. Per the germline V gene, CDR1 is DFQATT and CDR2 is SNEGSKA (reference sequence). This CDR3 contains 15 residues. V gave up 0 bases and J gave up 6 bases; unmatched junction bases: 7. The CDR3 DNA reads as TGCAGTGCTAGAGATGTGAGCGGGAGTCCCAATGAGCAGTTCTTC. It specifies CSARDVSGSPNEQFF.

This chain links TRBV6-5 with TRBJ1-1; 8 nucleotides match TRBD1. The trim removed 5 bases at V and 5 bases at J, leaving 10 bases unmatched. The CDR3 covers 15 residues. Germline-derived CDR1 and CDR2 are MNHEY and SVGAGI. CDR3 sequence reads: CASSRATGDETEAFF. The CDR3 bases are TGTGCCAGCAGTCGTGCGACAGGGGATGAGACTGAAGCTTTCTTT.

This clonotype was observed once. V gene TRBV4-2 combines with J gene TRBJ2-5; 10 nucleotides match TRBD1. Germline-derived CDR1 and CDR2 are LGHNA and YNFKEQ. This CDR3 spans 16 amino acids. V was clipped by 1 base and J by 3 bases; unmatched bases: 5. CDR3 sequence (DNA): TGTGCCAGCAGCCAAGTCCGGGACAGGGGTGAAGAGACCCAGTACTTC. Translation: CASSQVRDRGEETQYF.

This chain joins TRBV2 and TRBJ2-7; tentatively, D is TRBD2 (5 bases). Trimming took off 2 bases at V and 5 bases at J, with 16 bases between the two ends. Germline assignment: CDR1 SNHLY and CDR2 FYNNEI. The CDR3 contains 15 residues. This CDR3 is CASSETQWEPDEQYF. The CDR3 DNA follows: TGTGCCAGCAGTGAAACCCAGTGGGAGCCCGACGAGCAGTACTTC. Together with reference TRBV2 and TRBJ2-7, the CDR3 gives the full variable domain: EPEVTQTPSHQVTQMGQEVILRCVPISNHLYFYWYRQILGQKVEFLVSFYNNEISEKSEIFDDQFSVERPDGSNFTLKIRSTKLEDSAMYFCASSETQWEPDEQYFGPGTRLTVT.

This chain joins TRBV25-1 and TRBJ1-2; D might be TRBD1 (6 bases). V lost 5 bases and J 4 bases, leaving 17 bases between the germline ends. Per the germline V gene, CDR1 is MGHDK and CDR2 is SYGVNS. The CDR3 is made up of 15 amino acids. The CDR3 region is CASSQGRVPSYGYTF. CDR3 bases: TGTGCCAGCAGTCAGGGGAGGGTCCCTTCCTATGGCTACACCTTC.

This rearrangement joins TRBV27 to TRBJ1-5; D gene unclear. Per the germline V gene, CDR1 is MNHEY and CDR2 is SMNVEV (reference sequence). V was shortened by 8 bases and J by 6 bases, with 14 bases between the two germline ends. The CDR3 is 13 residues long. The CDR3 protein is CASAFGGIQPQHF. DNA for the CDR3: TGTGCCAGCGCCTTCGGAGGGATTCAGCCCCAGCATTTT.

The rearrangement joins TRBV27 to TRBJ2-3; 7 bases agree with TRBD2. J was trimmed by 0 bases and V by 6 bases; bases with no gene match: 9. Germline V gene sequence: CDR1 MNHEY, CDR2 SMNVEV (reference sequence). The CDR3 length is 16 residues. CDR3 in amino acids: CASSHLLASSTDTQYF. CDR3 bases: TGTGCCAGCAGCCACTTACTAGCGTCTAGCACAGATACGCAGTATTTT.

CDR3 amino acids: CAWDGPNTGELFF. CDR3 coding DNA: TGTGCCTGGGACGGTCCGAACACCGGGGAGCTGTTTTTT. The rearrangement links TRBV30 to TRBJ2-2; no clear D gene. In germline, CDR1 is GTSNPN, CDR2 SVGIG (reference sequence). Between the trimmed V and J ends, which lost 5 bases and 0 bases, there was a span of 7 bases. The CDR3 consists of 13 residues.

This chain connects TRBV7-9 to TRBJ2-1, with TRBD2 matching 13 bases. The CDR3 spans 15 residues. Germline-derived CDR1 and CDR2 are SEHNR and FQNEAQ (reference sequence). Unmatched junction bases numbered 6, after V lost 5 bases and J lost 8 bases. The CDR3 nucleotides are TGTGCCAGCAGCCCCGGGACTAGCGGGGTCTATGAGCAGTTCTTC. This sequence encodes CASSPGTSGVYEQFF. The variable domain in full, completed from reference TRBV7-9 and TRBJ2-1, reads DTGVSQNPRHKITKRGQNVTFRCDPISEHNRLYWYRQTLGQGPEFLTYFQNEAQLEKSRLLSDRFSAERPKGSFSTLEIQRTEQGDSAMYLCASSPGTSGVYEQFFGPGTRLTVL.

This chain links TRBV2 with TRBJ2-1; TRBD2 matches at 7 bases. V was clipped by 6 bases and J by 8 bases; unmatched bases: 13. Germline values: CDR1 SNHLY, CDR2 FYNNEI. This CDR3 has 15 amino acids. This CDR3 reads CASRREAGAGDEQFF. The DNA of the CDR3 is TGTGCCAGCAGACGGGAGGCGGGAGCTGGGGATGAGCAGTTCTTC. Using reference TRBV2 and TRBJ2-1 for the parts outside the CDR3, the full variable domain is EPEVTQTPSHQVTQMGQEVILRCVPISNHLYFYWYRQILGQKVEFLVSFYNNEISEKSEIFDDQFSVERPDGSNFTLKIRSTKLEDSAMYFCASRREAGAGDEQFFGPGTRLTVL.

The V and J genes are TRBV4-3 and TRBJ2-7, with D hard to call. The CDR3 extends over 13 amino acids. CDR1 and CDR2 from the germline V gene are LGHNA and YSLEER. Trimming left V 1 base short and J 4 bases short, with 8 bases between. CDR3 sequence reads: CASSQVNGYEQYF. For the CDR3, the DNA is TGCGCCAGCAGCCAAGTTAACGGGTACGAGCAGTACTTC.

The table lists this clonotype with a count of one. The rearrangement joins TRBV11-3 to TRBJ2-7; no firm D call. Trimming cost V 3 bases and J 3 bases, with 12 bases left between them. There are 14 residues in the CDR3. Germline CDR1 and CDR2: SGHNT and YENEEA. CDR3 region: CASSFETGDYEQYF. DNA of the CDR3: TGTGCCAGCAGCTTTGAAACCGGAGACTACGAGCAGTACTTC.

In its sample, this clonotype was seen a few times. This chain joins TRBV12-3 or TRBV12-4 and TRBJ2-1; 15 nucleotides line up with TRBD2. V lost 6 bases to trimming and J lost 0 bases; unmatched junction nucleotides: 0. CDR3 length: 16 residues. The CDR3 DNA reads TGTGCCAGCAGGGGACTAGCGGGGGGCTCCTACAATGAGCAGTTCTTC. It yields the protein CASRGLAGGSYNEQFF.

The chain recombines TRBV4-2 with TRBJ2-4; the D is unclear. CDR3 length: 13 amino acids. V gave up 2 bases and J gave up 10 bases, with 12 bases separating them. Germline assignment: CDR1 LGHNA and CDR2 YNFKEQ. The CDR3 nucleotides are TGTGCCAGCAGCCAAAGCCCGAGGAAGATTCAGTACTTC. Protein: CASSQSPRKIQYF.

The chain uses TRBV20-1 and TRBJ2-7; 7 bases match TRBD2. V lost 1 base and J lost 2; bases outside the gene matches: 2. CDR3 length: 13 amino acids. From germline, CDR1 is DFQATT and CDR2 SNEGSKA (reference sequence). This chain's CDR3 is CSARGDYAYEQYF. The CDR3 DNA is TGCAGTGCTAGAGGGGACTATGCCTACGAGCAGTACTTC.